This T cell receptor beta chain was recovered during a study of spatial heterogeneity in lung cancer. TCRdb redid the calling of the 5' RACE reads with MiXCR, one entry per CDR3 protein. The sample gives more than 80,000 distinct CDR3 sequences, approximately 12% of which show up once; about 41% is in the top ten. Indicated time point: sample taken at primary tumor resection. Tumor, nontumor lung or frozen PBMC supplied whole RNA, sequenced without sorting. The CDR3 spans 15 residues. V was pared by 7 bases and J by 2 bases, with 7 bases of the junction left unmatched. CDR1 and CDR2 from the germline V gene are MNHEY and SVGAGI.

The sequenced sample was PBMCs, obtained at surgery. The chain links TRBV6-5 to TRBJ2-4; 8 bases agree with TRBD2. The TCR originated in a male donor with early-stage non-small cell lung cancer. The CDR3 protein is CASTRISGTKNIQYF. For the CDR3, the DNA is TGTGCCAGCACCCGGATTAGCGGGACCAAAAACATTCAGTACTTC.